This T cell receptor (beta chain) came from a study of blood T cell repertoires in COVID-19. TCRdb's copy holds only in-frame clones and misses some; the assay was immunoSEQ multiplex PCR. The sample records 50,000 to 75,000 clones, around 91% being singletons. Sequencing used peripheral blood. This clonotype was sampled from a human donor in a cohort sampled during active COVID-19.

CDR3 DNA: TGTGCCAGCAGTTTAGGGCAGGGGGCGAGTTTTATCTATGGCTACACCTTC. Translation: CASSLGQGASFIYGYTF. The chain employs TRBV28 and TRBJ1-2; TRBD1 matches 8 bases. The CDR3 spans 17 residues. The germline CDR1 and CDR2 sequences are MDHEN and SYDVKM. V gave up 2 bases and J gave up 4 bases; unmatched junction bases: 12.